A selection of T cell receptor beta chains follows, all from one sample in a study of type 1 regulatory T cells. TCRdb itself ran the reads through MiXCR, one entry per CDR3 protein. The table lists about 97,000 distinct CDR3 sequences, around 30% of them singletons, with 2.2% in the top ten. The source material was CD4+ T cells, either the whole sample or a sorted fraction (not recorded which). Receptor source: a human donor in good health. CDR3s include the opening cysteine and the closing phenylalanine or tryptophan.

TRBV20-1,CSARPRRSSGNTIYF
TRBV20-1,CSAPSGSVSYEQYF
TRBV20-1,CSASTPPGLAGSGVTGELFF
TRBV18,CASSERNRGTGELFF
TRBV5-1,CASTLDRGLDTGELFF
TRBV29-1,CSVSGDTQYF
TRBV5-4,CASSSMVDLNTEAFF
TRBV20-1,CSASLGRKGDEQYF
TRBV7-2,CASSRGPDLPGELFF
TRBV14,CAGSQISGNPYNEQFF
TRBV3-1,CASSQDMWTRGSYNEQFF
TRBV19,CASSITGFPDEQFF
TRBV10-2,CASNMGSESNQPQHF
TRBV20-1,CSARGAPGLAGRGEQFF
TRBV5-1,CASVGTGSYEQYF
TRBV6-5,CASSFNILTTGSGANVLTF
TRBV7-9,CASSPTLGGINSYNEQFF
TRBV29-1,CSVGGSDSNEQFF
TRBV3-1,CASSPNRGQPQHF
TRBV24-1,CATSEEGPSNEQFF
TRBV5-1,CASSLGRTSDWDEQFF
TRBV4-1,CASTARLGALNEKLFF
TRBV20-1,CSAPKGSETQYF
TRBV20-1,CSVEGVAVTGELFF
TRBV2,CASDEPNSRTGGGKTQYF
TRBV10-3,CAISEETSGRNEQYF
TRBV5-1,CASSLGQNEQYF
TRBV28,CASSLDGHSNQPQHF
TRBV20-1,CSGDRGSSTDTQYF
TRBV7-2,CASSRQFTSGGDYNEQFF
TRBV19,CASSTGTGVYQPQHF
TRBV3-1,CASSRTSGKQGEQYF
TRBV2,CASSRLAGGGEQYF
TRBV6-1,CASSVGVDTQYF
TRBV21-1,CASRGSNYGYTF
TRBV20-1,CSARQPGTGRNEQFF
TRBV14,CASSQGGRGRYNEQFF
TRBV5-1,CASSIGQGQETQYF
TRBV3-1,CASSQQGEQYF
TRBV20-1,CSARHASRGDEQYF
TRBV29-1,CSVRRDSGFSQYF
TRBV20-1,CSAETGASSYEQYF
TRBV27,CASSPQSISTGLHEKLFF
TRBV7-6,CASSLDIPATNYNEQFF
TRBV3-1,CASSRSVWTSGTSYEQYF
TRBV7-6,CASSLERTGNHSPLHF
TRBV28,CASSDLRGPLEQYF
TRBV6-1,CASSESFANTGELFF
TRBV4-2,CASSQDLAGVNEQFF
TRBV24-1,CATSAEGRGRSGYTF
TRBV3-1,CASSQTRGTGANVLTF
TRBV5-4,CASSLDRVRDEQYF
TRBV15,CATSRDSGGNKNIQYF
TRBV3-1,CASSPGVSGSTEAFF
TRBV7-2,CASSLVPYEQYF
TRBV24-1,CATSVEGLTDTQYF
TRBV5-1,CASSVGLAGGANDQFF
TRBV18,CASSPQGQKNTEAFF
TRBV14,CASSQDLAGGRNEQFF